A selection of T cell receptor beta chains follows, all from one sample in a study of cytomegalovirus exposure and HLA in healthy donors. Using immunoSEQ multiplex PCR, the repertoire was profiled, and TCRdb retains in-frame clones only, with some absent. The sample lists around 150,000 clones, approximately 76% occurring once. Input material: PBMCs. These receptor sequences come from a man aged 55-75 years in good health and CMV-seronegative. Each CDR3 is given with its conserved first and last residue. A D gene is named only where the DNA matches it firmly. Only some rows state a clone size, as once, few, many or a class for expanded clones.

v_gene	d_gene	j_gene	abundance	CDR3nt	CDR3aa
TRBV4-3	TRBD2	TRBJ2-2	-	TGCGCCAGCAGCCAGCACCTAGCGGGAGCTGCGGCGAACACCGGGGAGCTGTTTTTT	CASSQHLAGAAANTGELFF
TRBV7-3	-	TRBJ2-1	-	TGTGCCAGCAGCTTACAGGGTTACAATGAGCAGTTCTTC	CASSLQGYNEQFF
TRBV7-2	-	TRBJ1-1	-	TGTGCCAGCAGCTTAGCGGCCGGGGGGGGTACTGAAGCTTTCTTT	CASSLAAGGGTEAFF
TRBV15	TRBD2	TRBJ2-1	-	TGTGCCACCAGCAGAGATAGCGGGGCCAGCTCCTACAATGAGCAGTTCTTC	CATSRDSGASSYNEQFF
TRBV28	-	TRBJ1-2	-	TGTGCCAGCACCTACCCGGGGAGGGGCCCCGTTGGCTACACCTTC	CASTYPGRGPVGYTF
TRBV9	-	TRBJ2-3	-	TGTGCCAGCAGCGCCGTCCGACGCGGGTCTAGCACAGATACGCAGTATTTT	CASSAVRRGSSTDTQYF
TRBV21-1	-	TRBJ1-1	-	TGTGCCAGCAGCAAAGTGCCGTGGGACAGGGGCCGGGCCACTGAAGCTTTCTTT	CASSKVPWDRGRATEAFF
TRBV7-2	-	TRBJ1-5	-	TGTGCCAGCAGCTGGGTTGGAGGGCAGCCCCAGCATTTT	CASSWVGGQPQHF
TRBV19	-	TRBJ2-2	-	TGTGCCAGTAGTATAGGTGGGGGGGCGACCGGGGAGCTGTTTTTT	CASSIGGGATGELFF
TRBV7-3	TRBD1	TRBJ2-1	-	TGTGCCAGCAGCCAGCAGGGGGCGGTCGTGAATGAGCAGTTCTTC	CASSQQGAVVNEQFF
TRBV20-1	TRBD2	TRBJ2-7	-	TGCAGTGCTAGTAGCGGGGCGGGGCAGTACTTC	CSASSGAGQYF
TRBV7-6	TRBD2	TRBJ2-7	-	TGTGCCAGCAGCTTAGCACGCGGGAGGGCCTACGAGCAGTACTTC	CASSLARGRAYEQYF
TRBV7-9	TRBD1	TRBJ1-1	few	TGTGCCAGCAGCTTAGTCGGACAGGGGGGTCCTACTGAAGCTTTCTTT	CASSLVGQGGPTEAFF
TRBV29-1	-	TRBJ2-6	-	TGCAGCGCCTGCCCCGGGGATTCTGGGGCCAACGTCCTGACTTTC	CSACPGDSGANVLTF
TRBV27	-	TRBJ1-5	-	TGTGCCAGCAGCGTGAGGGGGAATCAGCCCCAGCATTTT	CASSVRGNQPQHF
TRBV28	-	TRBJ1-2	-	TGTGCCAGCCGAATGACAGACGCTAACTATGGCTACACCTTC	CASRMTDANYGYTF
TRBV7-2	TRBD2	TRBJ2-5	-	TGTGCCAGCAGCCGCAGCGGGGAGGAGACCCAGTACTTC	CASSRSGEETQYF
TRBV7-2	-	TRBJ2-7	-	TGTGCCAGCAGCTTTTCATACTCCTACGAGCAGTACTTC	CASSFSYSYEQYF
TRBV28	-	TRBJ2-7	-	TGTGCCAGCAGCGCCCCAGGCGGGAATCGCTACGAGCAGTACTTC	CASSAPGGNRYEQYF
TRBV6-1	-	TRBJ2-3	-	TGTGCCAGCAGTGAGGGCGGGTTAAGAGATACGCAGTATTTT	CASSEGGLRDTQYF
TRBV14	-	TRBJ2-1	-	TGTGCCAGCGGAGAGGGCTACTCCTCCTACAATGAGCAGTTCTTC	CASGEGYSSYNEQFF
TRBV5-1	TRBD2	TRBJ2-2	-	TGCGCCAGCAGTAGCGGGGGGGCCACCGGGGAGCTGTTTTTT	CASSSGGATGELFF
TRBV28	-	TRBJ1-3	-	TGTGCCAGCAGTTCAGGAAACACCATATATTTT	CASSSGNTIYF
TRBV11-3	-	TRBJ2-7	-	TGTGCCAGCAGCTTAGGGGGGCGGGTCCCCTACGAGCAGTACTTC	CASSLGGRVPYEQYF
TRBV12-5	-	TRBJ1-3	-	TGTGCTAGTGGCGCGACGGAGGGAAACACCATATATTTT	CASGATEGNTIYF
TRBV5-4	TRBD1	TRBJ1-4	-	TGTGCCAGCAGCTTTGCGGGACAGGCAGGGAAAAAACTGTTTTTT	CASSFAGQAGKKLFF
TRBV15	-	TRBJ2-5	few	TGTGCCACGCAGGGTTATGGGGACCAAGAGACCCAGTACTTC	CATQGYGDQETQYF
TRBV5-1	-	TRBJ2-3	-	TGCGCCAGCAGCTCCCCCACCGGGGGCACAGATACGCAGTATTTT	CASSSPTGGTDTQYF
TRBV5-1	TRBD2	TRBJ2-7	-	TGCGCCAGCAGCTTGGGTGGACTAGCGGGAGGGAGCTACGAGCAGTACTTC	CASSLGGLAGGSYEQYF
TRBV7-9	TRBD2	TRBJ2-1	-	TGTGCCAGCAGCTCACCGGGACAGAAGCTAGCGGGAGGGTTCTTC	CASSSPGQKLAGGFF
TRBV5-1	-	TRBJ2-7	-	TGCGCCAGCAGAGGGGCGTCGGGCCGAACCTACGAGCAGTACTTC	CASRGASGRTYEQYF
TRBV7-2	TRBD1	TRBJ1-3	-	TGTGCCAGCAGCTTAGAAGGACAGGGGCCGTTCTCTGGAAACACCATATATTTT	CASSLEGQGPFSGNTIYF
TRBV27	TRBD2	TRBJ2-3	-	TGTGCCAGCTCAATCGGGACTAGCGCTATTACAGATACGCAGTATTTT	CASSIGTSAITDTQYF
TRBV10-3	-	TRBJ2-7	-	TGTGCCATCAGTGACGCCTACGAGCAGTACTTC	CAISDAYEQYF
TRBV6-5	-	TRBJ1-2	-	TGTGCCAGCAGTCTCACGGGCTATGGCTACACCTTC	CASSLTGYGYTF
TRBV30	-	TRBJ2-5	few	TGTGCCTGGGAAGCCGGGACTGGGGAGACCCAGTACTTC	CAWEAGTGETQYF
TRBV7-2	-	TRBJ2-3	-	TGTGCCAGCAGCCCCTTCACAGATACGCAGTATTTT	CASSPFTDTQYF
TRBV4-3	-	TRBJ1-6	-	TGCGCCAGCAGCCAAGCTGTAGGGGCCTCACCCCTCCACTTT	CASSQAVGASPLHF
TRBV27	TRBD2	TRBJ2-5	-	TGTGCCAGCAGTAAGCGGGAGGGCCAAGAGACCCAGTACTTC	CASSKREGQETQYF
TRBV27	TRBD1	TRBJ2-1	once	TGTGCCAGCACCTCGACAGGGAGCTCCTACAATGAGCAGTTCTTC	CASTSTGSSYNEQFF
TRBV27	TRBD2	TRBJ2-1	-	TGTGCCAGCAGTTTAAATTCCGCGGGAGTAGGAAATGAGCAGTTCTTC	CASSLNSAGVGNEQFF
TRBV6-5	-	TRBJ2-1	-	TGTGCCAGCAAGGTGGGGCAGGTTAATAATGAGCAGTTCTTC	CASKVGQVNNEQFF
TRBV5-1	TRBD2	TRBJ2-1	-	TGCGCCAGCAGCTTCCGAGCGGGAGGGCCCAATGAGCAGTTCTTC	CASSFRAGGPNEQFF
TRBV5-1	TRBD1	TRBJ2-1	-	TGCGCCAGCAGCTTGGGGACAGGGGCAATGGGAACAAGCGCCCTCAATGAGCAGTTCTTC	CASSLGTGAMGTSALNEQFF
TRBV6-5	-	TRBJ2-3	-	TGTGCCAGCAGTTACGGAGGGAGCACAGATACGCAGTATTTT	CASSYGGSTDTQYF
TRBV27	-	TRBJ2-2	-	TGTGCCAGCAGTTTATATCCGACCGGGGAGCTGTTTTTT	CASSLYPTGELFF
TRBV29-1	TRBD2	TRBJ2-1	-	TGCAGCGTTGCGAAGCGGGAGGGCCAAAGCGAGCAGTTCTTC	CSVAKREGQSEQFF
TRBV10-3	TRBD1	TRBJ1-1	-	TGTGCCATCAGTGAGCCGGGGACAGGGCTCTCTCAAGCTTTCTTT	CAISEPGTGLSQAFF